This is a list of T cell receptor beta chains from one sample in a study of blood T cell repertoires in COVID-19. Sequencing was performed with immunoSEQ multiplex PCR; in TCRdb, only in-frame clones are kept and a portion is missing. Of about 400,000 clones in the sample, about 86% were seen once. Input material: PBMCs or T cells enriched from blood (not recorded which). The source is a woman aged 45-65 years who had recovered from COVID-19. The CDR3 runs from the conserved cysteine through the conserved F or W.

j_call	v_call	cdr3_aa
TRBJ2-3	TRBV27	CASSPLTFGSGDTQYF
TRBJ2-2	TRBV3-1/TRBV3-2	CASSSRKGGSAGELFF
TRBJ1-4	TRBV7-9	CASSFRGDNEKLFF
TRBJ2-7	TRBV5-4	CASSPVGTGLYEQYF
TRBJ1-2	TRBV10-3	CATAEAYGYTF
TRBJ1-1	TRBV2	CASSLGGGLMPEAFF
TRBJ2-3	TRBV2	CASKGRGQTDTQYF
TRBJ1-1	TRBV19	CASSVTGQGAGEAFF
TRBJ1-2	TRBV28	CASSFSFGLGAANYGYTF
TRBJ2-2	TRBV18	CASSPIPLGTGELFF
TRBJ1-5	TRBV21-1	CASSPGFISNQPQHF
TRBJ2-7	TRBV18	CASSPILGTQGHTTYEQYF
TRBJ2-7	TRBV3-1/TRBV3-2	CASSQVWPSRGEQYF
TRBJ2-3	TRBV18	CASSPSSTDTQYF
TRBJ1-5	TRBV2	CASRGASDRGTAIPFQPQHF
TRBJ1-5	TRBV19	CATQSRDRGYSNQPQHF
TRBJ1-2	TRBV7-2	CASSLARSNYGYTF
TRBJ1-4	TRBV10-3	CAISESMVSATNEKLFF
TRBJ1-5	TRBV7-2	CASSAGTGRLNQPQHF
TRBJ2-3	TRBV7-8	CASSSAGAGGRRDTQYF
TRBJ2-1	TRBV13	CASSLSGGYYNEQFF
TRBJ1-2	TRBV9	CASSVGTGGYGYTF
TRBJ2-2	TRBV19	CASSSPGTPNGELFF
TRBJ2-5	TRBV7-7	CASSPTGGGLETQYF
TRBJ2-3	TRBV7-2	CASSPPGAGSSTDTQYF
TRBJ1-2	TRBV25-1	CASSERRGGGGYTF